The rows below give T cell receptor beta chains drawn from one sample of a study of shared clonotypes between healthy human individuals. Profiled with immunoSEQ multiplex PCR; TCRdb holds only in-frame clones, not every one. The sample consists of about 1.1 million clones, about 80% of them appearing once. Specimen: memory CD4+ T cells from PBMCs. These receptors were collected from a man younger than 35 in good health. Some clones in this sample may be carry-over from other donors' samples. Both conserved end residues are part of each CDR3. D genes are given only for firm matches. Expanded clones are given a class, and other clones once, few, many or no size at all.

v_gene: TRBV6-5; abundance: .; d_gene: .; j_gene: TRBJ1-4; CDR3nt: TGTGCCAGCAGGCGCGGGGCGGCGCATAATGAAAAACTGTTTTTT; CDR3aa: CASRRGAAHNEKLFF
v_gene: TRBV9; abundance: .; d_gene: .; j_gene: TRBJ2-3; CDR3nt: TGTGCCAGCAGCCCAGGACAGTTCACAGATACGCAGTATTTT; CDR3aa: CASSPGQFTDTQYF
v_gene: TRBV15; abundance: .; d_gene: .; j_gene: TRBJ2-4; CDR3nt: TGTGCCACCAGCAGGGCAGGGAGTACCAAAAACATTCAGTACTTC; CDR3aa: CATSRAGSTKNIQYF
v_gene: TRBV5-4; abundance: .; d_gene: .; j_gene: TRBJ1-2; CDR3nt: TGTGCCAGCAGCTTGCCAGCAGGGGAATATGGCTACACCTTC; CDR3aa: CASSLPAGEYGYTF
v_gene: TRBV11-3; abundance: .; d_gene: TRBD1; j_gene: TRBJ2-1; CDR3nt: TGTGCCAGCAGCCCTGACAGGGATACGCAGTTCTTC; CDR3aa: CASSPDRDTQFF
v_gene: TRBV4-3; abundance: .; d_gene: TRBD2; j_gene: TRBJ2-5; CDR3nt: TGCGCCAGCAGCAAAGGAGGGAGGGCTAAGACCCAGTACTTC; CDR3aa: CASSKGGRAKTQYF
v_gene: TRBV18; abundance: .; d_gene: TRBD2; j_gene: TRBJ2-7; CDR3nt: TGTGCCAGCTCACGAGCGGGACTAGCGGGACCTAACTACGAGCAGTACTTC; CDR3aa: CASSRAGLAGPNYEQYF
v_gene: TRBV7-8; abundance: .; d_gene: TRBD2; j_gene: TRBJ2-1; CDR3nt: TGTGCCAGCAGCTTAGCGGGGGGGTATGAGCAGTTCTTC; CDR3aa: CASSLAGGYEQFF
v_gene: TRBV4-3; abundance: .; d_gene: TRBD1; j_gene: TRBJ1-4; CDR3nt: TGCGCCAGCAGCCAGTGGCGTCCCGGGACAGCAACTAATGAAAAACTGTTTTTT; CDR3aa: CASSQWRPGTATNEKLFF
v_gene: TRBV29-1; abundance: .; d_gene: .; j_gene: TRBJ2-3; CDR3nt: TGCAGCGTTGGGTTGTATTTGGGGAGAACAAGCACAGATACGCAGTATTTT; CDR3aa: CSVGLYLGRTSTDTQYF
v_gene: TRBV2; abundance: .; d_gene: .; j_gene: TRBJ1-2; CDR3nt: TGTGCCAGCAGTGAAAGGGTGAACTATGGCTACACCTTC; CDR3aa: CASSERVNYGYTF
v_gene: TRBV7-9; abundance: .; d_gene: TRBD1; j_gene: TRBJ1-3; CDR3nt: TGTGCCAGCAGCGAATGGACAGGGACTGGAAACACCATATATTTT; CDR3aa: CASSEWTGTGNTIYF
v_gene: TRBV7-2; abundance: .; d_gene: .; j_gene: TRBJ2-3; CDR3nt: TGTGCCAGCAGCCGGGACCACATTTACACAGATACGCAGTATTTT; CDR3aa: CASSRDHIYTDTQYF
v_gene: TRBV12-1; abundance: .; d_gene: .; j_gene: TRBJ2-2; CDR3nt: TGTGCCACCCCGGGCCGGGACAGGGCTTCTGAGAACACCGGGGAGCTGTTTTTT; CDR3aa: CATPGRDRASENTGELFF
v_gene: TRBV29-1; abundance: .; d_gene: TRBD1; j_gene: TRBJ1-2; CDR3nt: TGCAGCGCCGGGACAGGGCAGAACTATGGCTACACCTTC; CDR3aa: CSAGTGQNYGYTF
v_gene: TRBV11-1; abundance: .; d_gene: .; j_gene: TRBJ2-5; CDR3nt: TGTGCCAGCAGCGCCCCACAAGAGACCCAGTACTTC; CDR3aa: CASSAPQETQYF
v_gene: TRBV27; abundance: .; d_gene: .; j_gene: TRBJ2-5; CDR3nt: TGTGCCAGCAGTCCGCCCTCGGGATGGGGGGAGACCCAGTACTTC; CDR3aa: CASSPPSGWGETQYF
v_gene: TRBV28; abundance: .; d_gene: .; j_gene: TRBJ1-3; CDR3nt: TGTGCCAGCAGTGACAACTCAGGGGTAGGAAACACCATATATTTT; CDR3aa: CASSDNSGVGNTIYF
v_gene: TRBV18; abundance: .; d_gene: .; j_gene: TRBJ1-1; CDR3nt: TGTGCCAGCTCACCTACAGTCGGCACTGAAGCTTTCTTT; CDR3aa: CASSPTVGTEAFF
v_gene: TRBV9; abundance: once; d_gene: .; j_gene: TRBJ2-6; CDR3nt: TGTGCCAGCAGCGTAGTTACAGGGCCTCACACTGGGGCCAACGTCCTGACTTTC; CDR3aa: CASSVVTGPHTGANVLTF
v_gene: TRBV9; abundance: .; d_gene: .; j_gene: TRBJ2-7; CDR3nt: TGTGCCAGCAGCGCGGGCAGTTCCTACGAGCAGTACTTC; CDR3aa: CASSAGSSYEQYF
v_gene: TRBV7-9; abundance: .; d_gene: TRBD2; j_gene: TRBJ2-2; CDR3nt: TGTGCCGGGGCGGGGCGGACTAGCGGCACCGGGGAGCTGTTTTTT; CDR3aa: CAGAGRTSGTGELFF
v_gene: TRBV4-1; abundance: .; d_gene: .; j_gene: TRBJ1-4; CDR3nt: TGCGCCAGCAGCCAAGGGCAGGTCGATGAAAAACTGTTTTTT; CDR3aa: CASSQGQVDEKLFF